This T cell receptor (beta chain) was found in a study of Tregs in tolerant kidney transplant recipients. Study observations and caveats: Biological reproducibility was not directly addressed, but technical replication error appeared minimal. The most relevant donor-specific Treg TCRbeta repertoire apparently came from expansion with activated donor B cells. The small number of patients limits these findings pending further validation.

The assay was immunoSEQ multiplex PCR, and TCRdb's table has in-frame clones only and misses some. This sample has 240,000 or so clones, with about 80% found just once. Turning to this clone: Its specificity is unknown.

Germline-derived CDR1 and CDR2 are MNHEY and SVGAGI. The CDR3 totals 15 residues. Trimming left V 2 bases short and J 0 bases short, with 11 bases between. CD4+CD25+CD127- Tregs, CD4+CD25- non-Tregs, CD4 and CD8 cells were sorted. This TCR was sampled from a human donor in good health. The genes are TRBV6-5 and TRBJ2-7; either TRBD1 or TRBD2 may fit D (5 bases each). The sequenced sample was CD4+ T cells from blood. DNA for the CDR3: TGTGCCAGCAGTTACGGGACGGTGCGCTCCTACGAGCAGTACTTC. This translates into CASSYGTVRSYEQYF.